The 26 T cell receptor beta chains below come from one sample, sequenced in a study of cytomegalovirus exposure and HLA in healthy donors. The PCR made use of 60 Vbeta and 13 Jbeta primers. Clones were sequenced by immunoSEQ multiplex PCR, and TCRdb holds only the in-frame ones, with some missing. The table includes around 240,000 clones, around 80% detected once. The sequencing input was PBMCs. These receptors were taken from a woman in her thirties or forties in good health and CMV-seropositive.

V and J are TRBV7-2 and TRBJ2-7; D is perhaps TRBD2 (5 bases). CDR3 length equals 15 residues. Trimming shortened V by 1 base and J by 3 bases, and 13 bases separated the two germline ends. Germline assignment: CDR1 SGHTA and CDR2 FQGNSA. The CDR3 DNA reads TGTGCCAGCAGCTTAGTTGCGGACGGGGACTACGAGCAGTACTTC. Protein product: CASSLVADGDYEQYF.

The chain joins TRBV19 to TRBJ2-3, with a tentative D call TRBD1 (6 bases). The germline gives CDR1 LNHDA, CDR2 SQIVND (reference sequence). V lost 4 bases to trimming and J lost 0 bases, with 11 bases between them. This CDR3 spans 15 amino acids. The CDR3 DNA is TGTGCCAGTAGTACCCTAGGGGGAAGCACAGATACGCAGTATTTT. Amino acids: CASSTLGGSTDTQYF.

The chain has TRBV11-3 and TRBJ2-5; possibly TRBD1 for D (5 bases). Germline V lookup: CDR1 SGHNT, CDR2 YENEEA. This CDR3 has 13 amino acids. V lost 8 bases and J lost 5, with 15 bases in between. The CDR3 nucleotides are TGTGCCAGCCTCCAAAGGGGATTCGAGACCCAGTACTTC. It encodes CASLQRGFETQYF.

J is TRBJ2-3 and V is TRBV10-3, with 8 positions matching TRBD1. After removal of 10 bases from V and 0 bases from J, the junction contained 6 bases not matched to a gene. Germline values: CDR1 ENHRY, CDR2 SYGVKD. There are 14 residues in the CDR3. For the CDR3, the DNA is TGTGCCACCCGACAGGGGACTAGCACAGATACGCAGTATTTT. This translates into CATRQGTSTDTQYF.

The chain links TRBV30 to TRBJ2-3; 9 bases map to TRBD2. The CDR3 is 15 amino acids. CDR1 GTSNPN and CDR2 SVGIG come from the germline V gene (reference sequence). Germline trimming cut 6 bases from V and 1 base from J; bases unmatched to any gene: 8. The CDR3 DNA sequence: TGTGCCTGTCGCGGGCGGGGGGGAGGCACAGATACGCAGTATTTT. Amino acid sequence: CACRGRGGGTDTQYF.

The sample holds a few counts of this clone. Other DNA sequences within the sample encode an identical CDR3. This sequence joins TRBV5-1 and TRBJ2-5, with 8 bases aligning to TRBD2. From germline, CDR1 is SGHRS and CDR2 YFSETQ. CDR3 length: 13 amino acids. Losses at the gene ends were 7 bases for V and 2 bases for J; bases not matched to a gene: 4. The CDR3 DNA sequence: TGCGCCAGCCGGGGGGGAGGACAAGAGACCCAGTACTTC. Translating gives CASRGGGQETQYF.

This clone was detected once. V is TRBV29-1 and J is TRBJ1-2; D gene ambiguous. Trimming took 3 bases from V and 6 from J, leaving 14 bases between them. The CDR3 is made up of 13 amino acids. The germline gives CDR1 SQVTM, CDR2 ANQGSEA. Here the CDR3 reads CSVEEGELNGYTF. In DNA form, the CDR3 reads TGCAGCGTTGAGGAGGGAGAATTAAATGGCTACACCTTC.

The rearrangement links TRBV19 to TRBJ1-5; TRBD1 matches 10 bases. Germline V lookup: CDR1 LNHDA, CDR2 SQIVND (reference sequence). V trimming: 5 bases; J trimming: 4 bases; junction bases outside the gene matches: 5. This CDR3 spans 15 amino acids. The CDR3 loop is CASSLGTGENQPQHF. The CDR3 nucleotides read TGTGCCAGTAGTCTAGGGACAGGGGAGAATCAGCCCCAGCATTTT.

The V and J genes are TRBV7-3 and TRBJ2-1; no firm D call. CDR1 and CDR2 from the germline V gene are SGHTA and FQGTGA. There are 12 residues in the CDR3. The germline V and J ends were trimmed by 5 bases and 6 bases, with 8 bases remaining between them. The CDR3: CASSRSSNEQFF. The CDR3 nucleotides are TGTGCCAGCAGCCGTTCTAGCAATGAGCAGTTCTTC.

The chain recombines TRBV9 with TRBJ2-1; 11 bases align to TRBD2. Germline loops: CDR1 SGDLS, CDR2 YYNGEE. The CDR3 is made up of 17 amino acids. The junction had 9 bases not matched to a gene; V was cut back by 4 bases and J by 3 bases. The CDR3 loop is CASSPLTGTSGYNEQFF. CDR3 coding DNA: TGTGCCAGCAGCCCCCTTACCGGGACTAGCGGCTACAATGAGCAGTTCTTC.

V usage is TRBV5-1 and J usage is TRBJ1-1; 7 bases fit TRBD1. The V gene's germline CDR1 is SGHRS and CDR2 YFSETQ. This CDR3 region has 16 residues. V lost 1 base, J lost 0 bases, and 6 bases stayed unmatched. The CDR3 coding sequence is TGCGCCAGCAGCTTGACAGGGGATCATCTGAACACTGAAGCTTTCTTT. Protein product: CASSLTGDHLNTEAFF.

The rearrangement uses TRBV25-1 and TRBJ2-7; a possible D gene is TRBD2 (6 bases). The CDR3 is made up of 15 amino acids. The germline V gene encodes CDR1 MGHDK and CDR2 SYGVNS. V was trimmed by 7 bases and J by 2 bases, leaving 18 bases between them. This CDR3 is CASTPGGLPTYEQYF. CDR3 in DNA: TGTGCCAGCACCCCCGGAGGGCTACCTACCTACGAGCAGTACTTC.

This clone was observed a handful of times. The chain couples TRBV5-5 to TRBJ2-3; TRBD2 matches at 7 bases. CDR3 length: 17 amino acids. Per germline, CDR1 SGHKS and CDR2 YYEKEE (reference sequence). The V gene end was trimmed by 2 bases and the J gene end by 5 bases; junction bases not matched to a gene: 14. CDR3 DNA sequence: TGTGCCAGCAGCTTCAATCCGACGCGGGAGAGGGTAGATACGCAGTATTTT. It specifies CASSFNPTRERVDTQYF.

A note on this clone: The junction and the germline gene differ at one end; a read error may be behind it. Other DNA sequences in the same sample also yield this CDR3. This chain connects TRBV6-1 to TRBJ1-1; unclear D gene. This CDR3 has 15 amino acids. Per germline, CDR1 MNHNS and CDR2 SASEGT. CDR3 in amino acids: CASSEGGLPRSQAFF. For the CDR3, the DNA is TGCGCCAGCAGTGAAGGAGGCCTCCCAAGATCTCAAGCTTTCTTT.

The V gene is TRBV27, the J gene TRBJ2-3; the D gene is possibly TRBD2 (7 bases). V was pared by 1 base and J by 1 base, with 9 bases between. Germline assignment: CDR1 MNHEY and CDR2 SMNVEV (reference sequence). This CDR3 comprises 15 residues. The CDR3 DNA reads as TGTGCCAGCAGTTTATGGGGGGGCCGCACAGATACGCAGTATTTT. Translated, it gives CASSLWGGRTDTQYF.

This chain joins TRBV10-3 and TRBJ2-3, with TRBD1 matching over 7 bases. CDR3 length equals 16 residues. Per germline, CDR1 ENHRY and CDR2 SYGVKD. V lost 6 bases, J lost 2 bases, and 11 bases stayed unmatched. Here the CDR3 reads CAIRGDRVLATDTQYF. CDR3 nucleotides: TGTGCCATCAGGGGAGACAGGGTTTTGGCCACAGATACGCAGTATTTT.

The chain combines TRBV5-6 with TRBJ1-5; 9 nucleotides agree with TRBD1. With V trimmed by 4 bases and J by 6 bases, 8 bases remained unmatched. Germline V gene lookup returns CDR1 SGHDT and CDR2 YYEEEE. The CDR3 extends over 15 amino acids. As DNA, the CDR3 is TGTGCCAGCAGCGGGGGGGGGACAGGGAGTCAGCCCCAGCATTTT. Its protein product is CASSGGGTGSQPQHF.

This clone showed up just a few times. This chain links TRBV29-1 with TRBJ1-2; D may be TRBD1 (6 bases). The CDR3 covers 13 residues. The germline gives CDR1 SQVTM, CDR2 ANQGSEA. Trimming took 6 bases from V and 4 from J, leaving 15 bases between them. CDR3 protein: CSVEGESGYGYTF. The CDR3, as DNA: TGCAGCGTCGAGGGGGAATCTGGCTATGGCTACACCTTC.

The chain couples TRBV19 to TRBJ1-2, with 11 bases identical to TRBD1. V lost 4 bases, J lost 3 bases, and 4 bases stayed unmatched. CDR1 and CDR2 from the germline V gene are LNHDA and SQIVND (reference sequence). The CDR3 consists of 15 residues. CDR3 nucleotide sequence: TGTGCCAGTAGTAGGGACAGGGGGAGGGACTATGGCTACACCTTC. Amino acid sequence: CASSRDRGRDYGYTF.

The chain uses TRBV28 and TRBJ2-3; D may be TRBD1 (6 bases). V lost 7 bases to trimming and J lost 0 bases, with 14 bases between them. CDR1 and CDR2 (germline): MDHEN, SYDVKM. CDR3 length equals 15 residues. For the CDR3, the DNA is TGTGCCAGCAAGTCCCCAGGGGCAAGCACAGATACGCAGTATTTT. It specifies CASKSPGASTDTQYF.

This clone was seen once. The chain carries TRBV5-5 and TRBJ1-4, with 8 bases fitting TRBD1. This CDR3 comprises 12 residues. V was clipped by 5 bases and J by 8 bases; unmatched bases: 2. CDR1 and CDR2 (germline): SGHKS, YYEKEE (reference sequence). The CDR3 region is CASSWTGEKLFF. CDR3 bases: TGTGCCAGCAGTTGGACAGGGGAAAAACTGTTTTTT.

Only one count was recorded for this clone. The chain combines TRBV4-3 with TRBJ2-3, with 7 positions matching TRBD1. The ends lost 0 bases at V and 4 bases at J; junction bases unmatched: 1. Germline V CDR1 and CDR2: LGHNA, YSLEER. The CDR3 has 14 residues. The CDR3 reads CASSQETGADTQYF. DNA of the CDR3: TGCGCCAGCAGCCAAGAAACAGGGGCAGATACGCAGTATTTT.

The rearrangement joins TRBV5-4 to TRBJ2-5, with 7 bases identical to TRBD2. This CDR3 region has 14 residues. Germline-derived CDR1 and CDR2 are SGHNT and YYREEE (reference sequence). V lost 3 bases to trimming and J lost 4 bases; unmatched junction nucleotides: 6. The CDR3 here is CASSSGLDGETQYF. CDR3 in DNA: TGTGCCAGCAGCTCCGGACTAGATGGAGAGACCCAGTACTTC.

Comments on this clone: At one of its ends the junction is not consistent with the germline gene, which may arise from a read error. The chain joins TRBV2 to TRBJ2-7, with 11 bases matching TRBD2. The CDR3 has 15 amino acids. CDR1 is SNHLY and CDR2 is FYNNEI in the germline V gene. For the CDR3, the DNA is TGTGCCAGCAGTGAAGCGCGACTAGCGGGATACGACCAGTACTTC. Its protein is CASSEARLAGYDQYF.

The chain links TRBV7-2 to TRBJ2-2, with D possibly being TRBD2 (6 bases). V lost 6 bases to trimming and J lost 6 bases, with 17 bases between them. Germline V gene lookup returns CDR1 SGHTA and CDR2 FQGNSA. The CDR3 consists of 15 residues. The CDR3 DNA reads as TGTGCCAGCAGTCGCGGGGCCTTGTCACCCGGGGAGCTGTTTTTT. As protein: CASSRGALSPGELFF. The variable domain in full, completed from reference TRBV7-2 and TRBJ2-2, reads GAGVSQSPSNKVTEKGKDVELRCDPISGHTALYWYRQSLGQGLEFLIYFQGNSAPDKSGLPSDRFSAERTGGSVSTLTIQRTQQEDSAVYLCASSRGALSPGELFFGEGSRLTVL.

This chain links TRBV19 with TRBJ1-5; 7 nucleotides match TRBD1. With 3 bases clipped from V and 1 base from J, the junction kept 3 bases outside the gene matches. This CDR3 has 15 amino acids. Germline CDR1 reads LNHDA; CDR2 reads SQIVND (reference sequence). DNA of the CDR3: TGTGCCAGTAGTATGACAGGGTACAGCAATCAGCCCCAGCATTTT. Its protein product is CASSMTGYSNQPQHF.